A selection of T cell receptor beta chains follows, all from one sample in a study of blood T cell repertoires in COVID-19. Only in-frame clones appear in the TCRdb table, and some are missing; sequencing was by immunoSEQ multiplex PCR. The sample gives about 80,000 clones, around 83% of which show up once; around 36% is in the top ten. Material for sequencing was peripheral blood. Receptors originate from a woman in her seventies with acute or convalescent COVID-19. Both conserved end residues are part of each CDR3. A D gene is named only where the DNA matches it firmly. Not every row has a clone size; where given, it reads once, few, many or a size class.

V: TRBV4-1
D: NA
J: TRBJ2-5
size: NA
DNA: TGCGCCAGCAGCCCTCAGGGTCTCCAAGAGACCCAGTACTTC
CDR3: CASSPQGLQETQYF

V: TRBV6-5
D: TRBD1
J: TRBJ1-4
size: NA
DNA: TGTGCCAGCAGTTACCGACAGGGAAGGGCTGAAAAACTGTTTTTT
CDR3: CASSYRQGRAEKLFF

V: TRBV19
D: NA
J: TRBJ1-2
size: NA
DNA: TGTGCCAGTTCTCCGGGTGGCAGGGTGAACTATGGCTACACCTTC
CDR3: CASSPGGRVNYGYTF

V: TRBV10-2
D: NA
J: TRBJ2-7
size: NA
DNA: TGCGCCAGCAGTGTACAGACCTACGAGCAGTACTTC
CDR3: CASSVQTYEQYF

V: TRBV7-2
D: NA
J: TRBJ1-1
size: NA
DNA: TGTGCCAGCAGCTCCGGAGGCTCTTTTCTGGCTGAAGCTTTCTTT
CDR3: CASSSGGSFLAEAFF

V: TRBV5-5
D: TRBD2
J: TRBJ2-1
size: NA
DNA: TGTGCCAGCAGCTTTTCCAGCGGGAGGAACAATGAGCAGTTCTTC
CDR3: CASSFSSGRNNEQFF

V: TRBV2
D: NA
J: TRBJ2-1
size: NA
DNA: TGTGCCAGCAGTTCCCCCCGGACACGCGATGAGCAGTTCTTC
CDR3: CASSSPRTRDEQFF

V: TRBV6-1
D: NA
J: TRBJ2-3
size: NA
DNA: TGTGCCAGCAGTGAAAACCTACCAGGGGTTGGGAACACAGATACGCAGTATTTT
CDR3: CASSENLPGVGNTDTQYF

V: TRBV5-4
D: TRBD1
J: TRBJ2-5
size: NA
DNA: TGTGCCAGCAGCCGCCAGGGGGTTGAGGAGACCCAGTACTTC
CDR3: CASSRQGVEETQYF

V: TRBV11-1
D: TRBD1
J: TRBJ1-1
size: NA
DNA: TGTGCCAGCAGCTTAAGACAGGGGGCGAACACTGAAGCTTTCTTT
CDR3: CASSLRQGANTEAFF

V: TRBV5-1
D: NA
J: TRBJ1-2
size: NA
DNA: TGCGCCAGCAGGACCCAGGGCAGGGGCGACGGCTACACCTTC
CDR3: CASRTQGRGDGYTF

V: TRBV6-5
D: TRBD1
J: TRBJ1-1
size: NA
DNA: TGTGCCAGCAGCCCGGACAGGCCGTTTTCGGCTTTCTTT
CDR3: CASSPDRPFSAFF

V: TRBV18
D: TRBD1
J: TRBJ2-1
size: NA
DNA: TGTGCCAGCTCACCAACAGGGGACACTGAGCAGTTCTTC
CDR3: CASSPTGDTEQFF

V: TRBV24-1
D: NA
J: TRBJ1-2
size: NA
DNA: TGTGCCACCAGTGATTGGCCGGGCTATGGCTACACCTTC
CDR3: CATSDWPGYGYTF

V: TRBV19
D: TRBD1
J: TRBJ2-5
size: NA
DNA: TGTGCCAGTAGTACAGGGACAGGGTCTAAAGAGACCCAGTACTTC
CDR3: CASSTGTGSKETQYF

V: TRBV7-8
D: TRBD1
J: TRBJ2-2
size: NA
DNA: TGTGCCAGCAGCTTAATTCTGTCAGCGGGGACAGGGAGACCGGGCACCGGGGAGCTGTTTTTT
CDR3: CASSLILSAGTGRPGTGELFF

V: TRBV2
D: NA
J: TRBJ2-1
size: NA
DNA: TGTGCCAGCACCTACCCCTCCTGGAGCTCCTACAATGAGCAGTTCTTC
CDR3: CASTYPSWSSYNEQFF

V: TRBV5-4
D: TRBD1
J: TRBJ1-6
size: NA
DNA: TGTGCCAGCAGCTTTCGGTCGGGACAGGGACGTTCACCCCTCCACTTT
CDR3: CASSFRSGQGRSPLHF

V: TRBV2
D: TRBD2
J: TRBJ2-4
size: NA
DNA: TGTGCCAGCAGTGATGGGCTAGCGGGAGGTCGGGACATTCAGTACTTC
CDR3: CASSDGLAGGRDIQYF

V: TRBV30
D: TRBD2
J: TRBJ2-5
size: NA
DNA: TGTGCCTGGTCCTCGGGACTAGCGGAGACCCAGTACTTC
CDR3: CAWSSGLAETQYF

V: TRBV19
D: TRBD1
J: TRBJ1-1
size: NA
DNA: TGTGCCAGTAGGGGGACAGGATGGTCGAGGTCGAACACTGAAGCTTTCTTT
CDR3: CASRGTGWSRSNTEAFF

V: TRBV2
D: NA
J: TRBJ2-2
size: NA
DNA: TGTGCCAGCAGCCCCCGGGTAGCCACCGGGGAGCTGTTTTTT
CDR3: CASSPRVATGELFF

V: TRBV7-6
D: TRBD1
J: TRBJ2-2
size: few
DNA: TGTGCCAGCAGCCGAGGGACAGGGGGTTTCACCGGGGAGCTGTTTTTT
CDR3: CASSRGTGGFTGELFF

V: TRBV5-1
D: TRBD2
J: TRBJ2-2
size: NA
DNA: TGCGCCAGCAGCTTGACTAGCGGGAGTGGCACCGCCGGGGAGCTGTTTTTT
CDR3: CASSLTSGSGTAGELFF

V: TRBV19
D: NA
J: TRBJ1-2
size: NA
DNA: TGTGCCAGTAGTACAAGACATACGGGAGGATATGGCTACACCTTC
CDR3: CASSTRHTGGYGYTF

V: TRBV24-1
D: TRBD1
J: TRBJ1-1
size: once
DNA: TGTGCCACCAGTGATTCCACAGGGGTGGGTGAAGCTTTCTTT
CDR3: CATSDSTGVGEAFF

V: TRBV19
D: TRBD2
J: TRBJ2-1
size: once
DNA: TGTGCCAGTAGTTCTTCGGCCTTAGGGGACTACTCCTACAATGAGCAGTTCTTC
CDR3: CASSSSALGDYSYNEQFF

V: TRBV4-1
D: TRBD2
J: TRBJ2-2
size: once
DNA: TGCGCCAGCAGCCGGGGGGGAAGCACCGGGGAGCTGTTTTTT
CDR3: CASSRGGSTGELFF

V: TRBV7-3
D: NA
J: TRBJ2-3
size: NA
DNA: TGTGCCAGCAGCCGACAGCCGTCAGGGGATACGCAGTATTTT
CDR3: CASSRQPSGDTQYF

V: TRBV9
D: NA
J: TRBJ2-7
size: NA
DNA: TGTGCCAGCAGCGTACGGCCTACCACGGGGCAGTACTTC
CDR3: CASSVRPTTGQYF

V: TRBV24-1
D: TRBD1
J: TRBJ2-1
size: NA
DNA: TGTGCCACCAGTTCCTCGGACAGGGGATCTCACAATGAGCAGTTCTTC
CDR3: CATSSSDRGSHNEQFF

V: TRBV24-1
D: TRBD2
J: TRBJ2-1
size: once
DNA: TGTGCCACCAGTGATCAGAAGCGGGGGGAGGCGCTATCATACAATGAGCAGTTCTTC
CDR3: CATSDQKRGEALSYNEQFF

V: TRBV23-1
D: NA
J: TRBJ1-3
size: few
DNA: TGCGCCAGCGGGGCAGCCCGAAACACCATATATTTT
CDR3: CASGAARNTIYF

V: TRBV11-2
D: TRBD2
J: TRBJ2-3
size: NA
DNA: TGTGCCTCAGAGACAGGGTTAGCGGGAGTACGGGGCGGAGCGCAGTATTTT
CDR3: CASETGLAGVRGGAQYF

V: TRBV5-1
D: TRBD1
J: TRBJ1-1
size: NA
DNA: TGCGCCAGCCGGGTGGACAGGGGGAATATGAACACTGAAGCTTTCTTT
CDR3: CASRVDRGNMNTEAFF

V: TRBV5-1
D: TRBD2
J: TRBJ2-3
size: few
DNA: TGCGCCAGCAGCTTGGAAGGTCGCGGGAGTTCAGATACGCAGTATTTT
CDR3: CASSLEGRGSSDTQYF

V: TRBV24-1
D: TRBD2
J: TRBJ2-3
size: few
DNA: TGTGCCACCAGTGATTCCTCCTGGGGACTAGCGGGAGTTGGTGATACGCAGTATTTT
CDR3: CATSDSSWGLAGVGDTQYF